A single sample gave rise to the 10 T cell receptor beta chains below, sequenced in a study of metastatic and nonmetastatic thyroid tumors. Via MiXCR, TCRdb re-called the PCR reads. The data show 21,000 or so clones, around 20% seen once. Thyroid surgery was preceded by no treatment in any patient. The sequencing sample was made of blood. These TCRs come from a male donor with papillary thyroid cancer or a benign thyroid nodule (not recorded which). Some clones in this sample may be carry-over from other donors' samples.

This clone came up many times. This chain connects TRBV5-1 to TRBJ2-1; 9 bases align to TRBD2. This CDR3 region has 16 residues. V was clipped by 5 bases and J by 6 bases; unmatched bases: 12. Germline CDR1 is SGHRS and CDR2 is YFSETQ. CDR3: CASREVRLAVGNEQFF. The CDR3 DNA sequence: TGCGCCAGCAGAGAAGTTCGACTAGCGGTGGGCAATGAGCAGTTCTTC.

The table lists this clone with many counts. J is TRBJ1-6 and V is TRBV5-6; possibly TRBD1 for D (5 bases). Trimming took 0 bases from V and 10 from J, leaving 14 bases between them. The germline gives CDR1 SGHDT, CDR2 YYEEEE. The CDR3 is 15 amino acids. Written as DNA, the CDR3 is TGTGCCAGCAGCTTGGTCCCGGGACGTGGGTCACCCCTCCACTTT. Amino acid sequence: CASSLVPGRGSPLHF.

This chain links TRBV27 with TRBJ2-5, with 14 positions matching TRBD2. Germline V gene sequence: CDR1 MNHEY, CDR2 SMNVEV (reference sequence). V gave up 3 bases and J gave up 2 bases; unmatched junction bases: 8. The CDR3 length is 18 residues. CDR3 sequence: CASSFPTSGRAWQETQYF. The CDR3 region has the DNA TGTGCCAGCAGTTTCCCGACTAGCGGGAGGGCCTGGCAAGAGACCCAGTACTTC.

This clone was detected ten times or more. The chain recombines TRBV29-1 with TRBJ1-1; TRBD1 aligns across 10 bases. In germline, CDR1 is SQVTM, CDR2 ANQGSEA. The CDR3 spans 15 residues. V dropped 7 bases and J dropped 5; count of bases not matched to a gene: 13. The CDR3, as DNA: TGCAGCGCCGTTGTGGGGGGGACAGGGGCAACTGAAGCTTTCTTT. Translating it yields CSAVVGGTGATEAFF. Using reference TRBV29-1 and TRBJ1-1 for the parts outside the CDR3, the full variable domain is SAVISQKPSRDICQRGTSLTIQCQVDSQVTMMFWYRQQPGQSLTLIATANQGSEATYESGFVIDKFPISRPNLTFSTLTVSNMSPEDSSIYLCSAVVGGTGATEAFFGQGTRLTVV.

Many counts were recorded for this clone. The V and J genes are TRBV6-1 and TRBJ2-3; 7 bases align to TRBD1. The germline V gene encodes CDR1 MNHNS and CDR2 SASEGT. Trimming cost V 7 bases and J 4 bases; bases outside gene matches: 8. The CDR3 covers 14 residues. The CDR3 bases are TGTGCCAGCAACCGACAGGGCGGCGCAGATACGCAGTATTTT. As protein: CASNRQGGADTQYF.

The chain combines TRBV6-6 with TRBJ1-1; possible D gene TRBD1, 5 bases. The CDR3 sequence is 17 residues long. Trimming left V 1 base short and J 0 bases short, with 15 bases between. Germline CDR1 and CDR2: MNHNY and SVGAGI (reference sequence). CDR3 in amino acids: CASSYFGGAGMNTEAFF. The DNA of the CDR3 is TGTGCCAGCAGTTACTTTGGAGGGGCCGGTATGAACACTGAAGCTTTCTTT.

This clone was seen ten or more times. The V and J genes are TRBV11-2 and TRBJ1-1; maybe TRBD1 (5 bases). The V end lost 5 bases, the J end lost 0 bases, and 10 bases lay between the germline ends. Germline V gene data show CDR1 as SGHAT and CDR2 as FQNNGV. The CDR3 is made up of 14 amino acids. CDR3 amino acids: CASSRGTVNTEAFF. Here the CDR3 DNA reads TGTGCCAGCAGCCGTGGGACGGTGAACACTGAAGCTTTCTTT.

This clone is medium-sized in the sample. The rearrangement uses TRBV18 and TRBJ2-7, with D possibly matching TRBD2 (6 bases). CDR1 and CDR2 from the germline V gene are KGHSH and LQKENI. With 5 bases removed from V and 0 bases from J, the gap between germline ends came to 14 bases. There are 15 residues in the CDR3. Here the CDR3 DNA reads TGTGCCAGCTCAACAGAAGCGGGTGGCTCCTACGAGCAGTACTTC. Residues: CASSTEAGGSYEQYF.

This clone has ten or more counts. A junction end diverges from the germline sequence, so it may reflect a read error. This specimen includes other DNA sequences encoding the same CDR3. This chain joins TRBV24-1 and TRBJ2-2; D may be TRBD2 (6 bases). The CDR3 covers 12 residues. Germline V gene data show CDR1 as KGHDR and CDR2 as SFDVKD. The CDR3, as DNA: TGTGCCACCAGTGAACGACCGGGGGAGTTGTTTTTT. It specifies CATSERPGELFF.

This clone was observed at least ten times. J is TRBJ2-7 and V is TRBV7-2; D is unresolved. V gave up 4 bases and J gave up 3 bases, with 10 bases separating them. The CDR3 contains 13 residues. Germline CDR1 reads SGHTA; CDR2 reads FQGNSA. The CDR3 DNA reads TGTGCCAGCAGCTCCTATCTGGACTACGAGCAGTACTTC. Protein: CASSSYLDYEQYF.